This TCR beta chain was profiled in a study of human T cells and chemical hapten exposure. Regarding the study as a whole: Counts of TCRs above 1 in 1000 frequency stayed unchanged with DPC sensitization.

Separate cDNA molecules received unique molecular identifiers, which the library attached to them. TCRdb reprocessed the 5' RACE reads with MiXCR, giving one entry per CDR3 protein. The data contain approximately 140,000 distinct CDR3 sequences, 3.5% to 5% of them singletons. This clonotype was picked up many times. Its specificity is unknown. The total RNA was obtained from whole blood that was not fractionated. Trimming took 2 bases from V and 4 from J; bases not matched to a gene: 2. Per the germline V gene, CDR1 is GTSNPN and CDR2 is SVGIG (reference sequence). This CDR3 is 13 amino acids long. The clonotype was recovered from a female donor in good health. The chain links TRBV30 to TRBJ1-5, with TRBD1 matching 7 bases. CDR3 loop: CAWSWTGNQPQHF. DNA for the CDR3: TGTGCCTGGAGTTGGACAGGTAATCAGCCCCAGCATTTT.